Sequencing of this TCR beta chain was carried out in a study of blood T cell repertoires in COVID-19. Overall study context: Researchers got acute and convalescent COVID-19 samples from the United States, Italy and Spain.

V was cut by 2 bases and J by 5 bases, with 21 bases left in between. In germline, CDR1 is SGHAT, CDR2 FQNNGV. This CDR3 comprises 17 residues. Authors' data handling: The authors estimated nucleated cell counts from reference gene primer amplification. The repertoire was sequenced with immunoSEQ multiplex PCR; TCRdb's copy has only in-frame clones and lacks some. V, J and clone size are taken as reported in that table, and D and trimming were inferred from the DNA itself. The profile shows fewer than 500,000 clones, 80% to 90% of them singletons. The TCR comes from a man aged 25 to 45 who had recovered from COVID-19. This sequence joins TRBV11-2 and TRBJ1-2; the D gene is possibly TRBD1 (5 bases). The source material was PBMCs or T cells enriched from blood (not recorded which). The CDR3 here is CASSLYPRGVQEYGYTF. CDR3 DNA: TGTGCCAGCAGCTTATACCCGCGGGGGGTCCAGGAGTATGGCTACACCTTC.